Sequencing of this T cell receptor (beta chain) was carried out in a study of T cell changes during pregnancy in multiple sclerosis. The CDR3 covers 18 residues. Trimming stripped 0 bases from V and 0 bases from J, with 18 bases between. The germline V gene has CDR1 SGHRS and CDR2 YFSETQ. Clones were sequenced by immunoSEQ multiplex PCR, and TCRdb holds only the in-frame ones, with some missing. The data show over 90,000 clones, 75% to 95% seen once. V and J are TRBV5-1 and TRBJ1-1; D perhaps matches TRBD1 (6 bases). The sequencing used peripheral blood, collected in the second trimester of pregnancy. The sequence was obtained from a female donor in good health, enrolled as a control in a pregnancy study. DNA for the CDR3: TGCGCCAGCAGCTTGGCGACGCAGGACAGCTATATGAACACTGAAGCTTTCTTT. Translating it yields CASSLATQDSYMNTEAFF. Complete variable domain (other parts from reference TRBV5-1 and TRBJ1-1): KAGVTQTPRYLIKTRGQQVTLSCSPISGHRSVSWYQQTPGQGLQFLFEYFSETQRNKGNFPGRFSGRQFSNSRSEMNVSTLELGDSALYLCASSLATQDSYMNTEAFFGQGTRLTVV.